A single sample is the source of the 15 T cell receptor beta chains below, sequenced in a study of Graves' ophthalmopathy and Graves' hyperthyroidism. Investigators amplified TCR beta CDR3 regions from RNA transcripts. An opening RT-PCR round employed HTBI primers and preceded a second-round multiplex PCR. TCRdb ran MiXCR on the multiplex PCR reads and lists one entry per CDR3 protein. The table records hundreds of thousands of distinct CDR3 sequences, roughly two fifths of them present only once. Sequences were obtained from peripheral blood. The receptors originated from an adult man with Graves' ophthalmopathy.

This clonotype was detected ten times or more. CDR3 sequence: CASSAGQRNYGYTF. CDR3 in DNA: TGTGCCAGCAGCGCGGGACAGAGAAACTATGGCTACACCTTC. The genes are TRBV9 and TRBJ1-2, with 7 bases identical to TRBD1. J gave up 2 bases and V 3 bases, and 4 bases lay outside the gene matches. Germline V gene lookup returns CDR1 SGDLS and CDR2 YYNGEE. The CDR3 extends over 14 amino acids.

This clonotype came up many times. The V gene is TRBV6-5, the J gene TRBJ2-5, with TRBD2 matching 8 bases. The CDR3 is 13 residues long. With 7 bases clipped from V and 5 bases from J, the junction kept 6 bases outside the gene matches. The germline V gene has CDR1 MNHEY and CDR2 SVGAGI. The CDR3 DNA follows: TGTGCCAGCAACAAGGGGACTAGTGAGACCCAGTACTTC. Its translation: CASNKGTSETQYF.

This clonotype was counted ten times or more. The chain employs TRBV6-5 and TRBJ2-7, with D tentatively TRBD1 or TRBD2 (5 bases each). The germline V gene has CDR1 MNHEY and CDR2 SVGAGI. The CDR3 sequence is 14 residues long. V lost 5 bases and J 3 bases, leaving 14 bases between the germline ends. DNA for the CDR3: TGTGCCAGCAGTACCAGGGACCGTTACTACGAGCAGTACTTC. Encoded protein: CASSTRDRYYEQYF.

Points on this clonotype: A clone one base away is much larger, so this may be a read error. The chain couples TRBV19 to TRBJ2-5; the match to TRBD1 covers 7 bases. The closer fit of TRBJ2-7 to the DNA end suggests the J call may be wrong. CDR1 is LNHDA, CDR2 SQIVND, per germline (reference sequence). The CDR3 runs 13 residues. The CDR3 DNA sequence: TGTGCCGGTAGTCAGGACAGGACCTACGAGCAGTACTTC. Its translation: CAGSQDRTYEQYF.

Notes on this clonotype: A much bigger clone sits one base away, suggesting this may be a read error. J is TRBJ1-3 and V is TRBV12-3 or TRBV12-4, with a tentative D call TRBD1 (5 bases). CDR3 length: 14 amino acids. This chain's CDR3 is CASRLARGLQESYF. The CDR3 bases are TGTGCCAGCAGATTAGCCCGGGGCCTCCAAGAATCGTATTTT.

Comment on this clonotype: The conserved phenylalanine or tryptophan is not found at the CDR3 terminus, so this likely reflects a read error. The chain recombines TRBV12-3 or TRBV12-4 with TRBJ2-5; the match to TRBD2 covers 8 bases. The CDR3 has 18 residues. V was pared by 6 bases and J by 0 bases, with 15 bases of the junction left unmatched. This CDR3 reads CASSKGTFQRGYQETQYC. For the CDR3, the DNA is TGTGCCAGCAGCAAGGGTACTTTCCAGCGGGGGTACCAAGAGACCCAGTACTGC.

Comments on this clonotype: Since a much larger clone is just one base distant, this may be a read error. In this CDR3 the conserved last residue, phenylalanine or tryptophan, is missing, so a read error is likely. The rearrangement links TRBV11-2 to TRBJ1-1; D call uncertain. This CDR3 is 13 amino acids long. CDR1 and CDR2 from the germline V gene are SGHAT and FQNNGV. The ends were cut back, 4 bases at V and 3 bases at J, with 9 bases in the middle. CDR3 protein: CASSSTSYTEAFL. The CDR3 region has the DNA TGTGCCAGCAGCTCGACCAGTTACACTGAAGCTTTCCTT.

This rearrangement joins TRBV2 to TRBJ2-1, with unresolved D. The V and J ends lost 6 bases and 2 bases respectively, with 8 bases between them. The length of the CDR3 is 13 residues. Germline V gives CDR1 SNHLY, CDR2 FYNNEI. As DNA, the CDR3 is TGTGCCAGCAGCCGGACGGCCTACAATGAGCAGTTCTTC. It codes for CASSRTAYNEQFF.

This clonotype was counted a single time. V and J are TRBV12-3 or TRBV12-4 and TRBJ1-4; D is ambiguous. This CDR3 is built from 14 residues. V was shortened by 3 bases and J by 2 bases, with 7 bases between the two germline ends. The CDR3 is CASSLRVTNEKLFF. For the CDR3, the DNA is TGTGCCAGCAGTTTGAGGGTCACTAATGAAAAACTGTTTTTT.

The chain links TRBV4-1 to TRBJ1-1; D gene ambiguous. Germline CDR1 and CDR2: MGHRA and YSYEKL. The CDR3 length is 13 residues. V was shortened by 0 bases and J by 5 bases, with 7 bases between the two germline ends. CDR3 in DNA: TGCGCCAGCAGCCAAGAAAGAGGAACTGAAGCTTTCTTT. This gives the protein CASSQERGTEAFF.

This clonotype was counted many times. This chain connects TRBV7-9 to TRBJ2-7; TRBD1 is a possible D gene (5 bases). The CDR3 is made up of 13 amino acids. Per germline, CDR1 SEHNR and CDR2 FQNEAQ (reference sequence). V was shortened by 5 bases and J by 6 bases, with 14 bases between the two germline ends. The CDR3 reads CASSLRDSSEQYF. The CDR3 bases are TGTGCCAGCAGCCTTCGAGACAGCAGCGAGCAGTACTTC.

V is TRBV7-6 and J is TRBJ1-1; maybe TRBD1 (6 bases). With 3 bases removed from V and 3 bases from J, the gap between germline ends came to 14 bases. CDR3 length: 15 amino acids. Germline lookup yields CDR1 SGHVS and CDR2 FNYEAQ. The CDR3 protein is CASSLQGIRDTEAFF. As DNA, the CDR3 is TGTGCCAGCAGCTTGCAGGGGATTCGGGACACTGAAGCTTTCTTT.

The chain is built from TRBV6-6 and TRBJ1-3, with D possibly being TRBD1 (6 bases). There are 16 residues in the CDR3. The germline gives CDR1 MNHNY, CDR2 SVGAGI (reference sequence). The V and J ends lost 0 bases and 2 bases respectively, with 11 bases between them. This CDR3 is CASSYSLEGAGNTIYF. The CDR3 DNA reads TGTGCCAGCAGTTACTCCTTGGAGGGGGCTGGAAACACCATATATTTT.

The rearrangement links TRBV7-2 to TRBJ2-2; unclear D gene. This CDR3 is 15 amino acids long. The germline V gene encodes CDR1 SGHTA and CDR2 FQGNSA. The V gene lost 5 bases and the J gene lost 0 bases, with 10 bases spanning the gap. Written as DNA, the CDR3 is TGTGCCAGCAGCCAAGAATCAGCGAACACCGGGGAGCTGTTTTTT. Amino acids: CASSQESANTGELFF.

The chain has TRBV12-3 or TRBV12-4 and TRBJ1-3; tentatively, D is TRBD1 (5 bases). The CDR3 extends over 14 amino acids. V was cut by 4 bases and J by 4 bases, with 11 bases left in between. The DNA for the CDR3 is TGTGCCAGCAGTTACTCAGGGCTCGGAAACACCATATATTTT. Protein: CASSYSGLGNTIYF.